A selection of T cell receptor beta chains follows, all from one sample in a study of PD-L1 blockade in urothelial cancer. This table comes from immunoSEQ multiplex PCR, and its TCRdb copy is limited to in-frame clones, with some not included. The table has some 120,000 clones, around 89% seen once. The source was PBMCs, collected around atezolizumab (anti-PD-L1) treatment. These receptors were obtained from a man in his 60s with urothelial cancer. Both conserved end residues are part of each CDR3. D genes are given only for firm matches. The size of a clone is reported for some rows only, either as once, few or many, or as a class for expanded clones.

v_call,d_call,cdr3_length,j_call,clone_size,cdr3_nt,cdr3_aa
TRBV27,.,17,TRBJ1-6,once,TGTGCCAGCAGTTTAGCGGGTGCAACGGATTCGGTTTCACCCCTCCACTTT,CASSLAGATDSVSPLHF
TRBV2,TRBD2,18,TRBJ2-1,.,TGTGCCAGCAGTGAAAAACTAGCGGGGGCGTCAGACAACAATGAGCAGTTCTTC,CASSEKLAGASDNNEQFF
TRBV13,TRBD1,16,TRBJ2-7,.,TGTGCCAGCAGCTCGAGACAGGGACCTGTAAGCTACGAGCAGTACTTC,CASSSRQGPVSYEQYF
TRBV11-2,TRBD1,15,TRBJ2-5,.,TGTGCCAGCAGCTTACCGGGACAGGGGTTGGAGACCCAGTACTTC,CASSLPGQGLETQYF
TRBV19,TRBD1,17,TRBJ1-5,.,TGTGCCAGTAGCCGGGACAGGGGGCGGGGAAGCAATCAGCCCCAGCATTTT,CASSRDRGRGSNQPQHF
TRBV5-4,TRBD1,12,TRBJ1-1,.,TGTGCCAGCAGCACAGGGGGCATTGAAGCTTTCTTT,CASSTGGIEAFF
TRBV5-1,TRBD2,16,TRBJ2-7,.,TGCGCCAGCAGCTTGGGTGGCGGGAGGGGCTCCTACGAGCAGTACTTC,CASSLGGGRGSYEQYF
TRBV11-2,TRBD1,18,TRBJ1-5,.,TGTGCCAGCAGCTTAGGGCACAGGGGGAAAAATAGCAATCAGCCCCAGCATTTT,CASSLGHRGKNSNQPQHF
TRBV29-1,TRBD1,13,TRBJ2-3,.,TGCAGCGTTGGAGACAGGGGCACAGATACGCAGTATTTT,CSVGDRGTDTQYF
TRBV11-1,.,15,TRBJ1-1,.,TGTGCCAGCAGCTTACAGGGGAGAATAAACACTGAAGCTTTCTTT,CASSLQGRINTEAFF
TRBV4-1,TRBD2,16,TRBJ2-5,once,TGCGCCAGCAGCCTCACAGGCGGGGGGGCCGCGGAGACCCAGTACTTC,CASSLTGGGAAETQYF
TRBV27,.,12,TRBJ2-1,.,TGTGCCAGCAGTCCACAGGGTGATGAGCAGTTCTTC,CASSPQGDEQFF
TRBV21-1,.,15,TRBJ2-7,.,TGTGCCAGCAGTGAAGAAGAGGACTCCGCCTACGAGCAGTACTTC,CASSEEEDSAYEQYF
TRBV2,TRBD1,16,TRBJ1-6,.,TGTGCCAGCAGCCAAAACAGGGGGTCCTATAATTCACCCCTCCACTTT,CASSQNRGSYNSPLHF
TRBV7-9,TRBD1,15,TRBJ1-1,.,TGTGCCAGCAGCGCGACAACAGGGGCGAACACTGAAGCTTTCTTT,CASSATTGANTEAFF
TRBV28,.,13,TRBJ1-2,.,TGTGCCAGCAGTGAGGGCGCGGACTATGGCTACACCTTC,CASSEGADYGYTF
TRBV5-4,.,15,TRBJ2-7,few,TGTGCCAGCAGGCCCTCGAGGGGGGGGGCCTACGAGCAGTACTTC,CASRPSRGGAYEQYF
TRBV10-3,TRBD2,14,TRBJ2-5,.,TGTGCCACCCTGCGGGAGGGGGCTCCTGAGACCCAGTACTTC,CATLREGAPETQYF
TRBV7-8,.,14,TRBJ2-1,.,TGTGCCAGCAGCTTCAGAAGACGGGTCGATGAGCAGTTCTTC,CASSFRRRVDEQFF
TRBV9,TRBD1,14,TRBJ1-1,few,TGTGCCAGCAGCCTCACAGGGGGGAACACTGAAGCTTTCTTT,CASSLTGGNTEAFF
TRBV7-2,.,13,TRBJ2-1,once,TGTGCCAGCAGCTTAGGTACGCTACGGGAGCAGTTCTTC,CASSLGTLREQFF
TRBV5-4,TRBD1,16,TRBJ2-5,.,TGTGCCAGCAGCTCGCCCGGACAGGCGCCACAAGAGACCCAGTACTTC,CASSSPGQAPQETQYF
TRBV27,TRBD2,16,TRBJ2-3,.,TGTGCCAGCAGTTCCCAAGCGGGAGCCAGCACAGATACGCAGTATTTT,CASSSQAGASTDTQYF
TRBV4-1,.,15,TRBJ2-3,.,TGCGCCAGCAGCCAAATAGCGGCTAGCACAGATACGCAGTATTTT,CASSQIAASTDTQYF
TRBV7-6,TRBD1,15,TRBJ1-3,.,TGTGCCAGCTGCCGAGGGACAGGGCCTGGAAACACCATATATTTT,CASCRGTGPGNTIYF
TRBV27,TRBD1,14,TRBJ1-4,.,TGTGCCAGCAGCCTACAGGGGAATAATGAAAAACTGTTTTTT,CASSLQGNNEKLFF
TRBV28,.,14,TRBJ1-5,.,TGTGCCAGCAGTCCCCGACCCTTGGGCCAGCCCCAGCATTTT,CASSPRPLGQPQHF
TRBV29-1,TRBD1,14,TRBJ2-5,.,TGCAGCGTTGAGGACAGGGGGCTCGGAGAGACCCAGTACTTC,CSVEDRGLGETQYF
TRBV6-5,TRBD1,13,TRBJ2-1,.,TGTGCCAGCAAAAAGGGACAGTGGAATGAGCAGTTCTTC,CASKKGQWNEQFF
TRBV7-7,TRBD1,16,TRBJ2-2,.,TGTGCCAGCAGCTGGGGGACAGGGCCAGGGACCGGGGAGCTGTTTTTT,CASSWGTGPGTGELFF
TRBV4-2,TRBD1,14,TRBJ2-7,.,TGTGCCAGCAGCCTCGGGACAGGACCCTACGAGCAGTACTTC,CASSLGTGPYEQYF
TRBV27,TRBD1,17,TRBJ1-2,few,TGTGCCAGCAGTTTATATCCGACAGGGGCGCTAAACTATGGCTACACCTTC,CASSLYPTGALNYGYTF
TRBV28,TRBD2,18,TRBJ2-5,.,TGTGCCAGCAGCTACCGATCAGGACTAGCGGGAGGGCAAGAGACCCAGTACTTC,CASSYRSGLAGGQETQYF
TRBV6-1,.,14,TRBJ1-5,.,TGTGCCAGCGAGACCCAGGGTGCCCATCAGCCCCAGCATTTT,CASETQGAHQPQHF
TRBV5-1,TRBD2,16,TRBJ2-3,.,TGCGCCAGCAGCTTCGGGACTAGCGGAACCACAGATACGCAGTATTTT,CASSFGTSGTTDTQYF
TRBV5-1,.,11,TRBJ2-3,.,TGCGCCAGCAGGCAGGTAGATACGCAGTATTTT,CASRQVDTQYF
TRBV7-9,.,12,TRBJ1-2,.,TGTGCCAGCAGCTTACCCGGTTATGGCTACACCTTC,CASSLPGYGYTF
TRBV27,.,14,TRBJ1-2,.,TGTGCCAGCAGTTCCCCAGGGCTCGCCTATGGCTACACCTTC,CASSSPGLAYGYTF
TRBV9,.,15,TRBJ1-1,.,TGTGCCAGCAGCGTAGAGTGGGGGGGAAGCACTGAAGCTTTCTTT,CASSVEWGGSTEAFF
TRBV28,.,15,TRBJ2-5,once,TGTGCCAGCAGTCTGCCGGTAGGGGACCAAGAGACCCAGTACTTC,CASSLPVGDQETQYF